The clone carrying this T cell receptor (beta chain) occurred a few times. Its antigen remains unknown. At sampling all donors were nominally healthy, likely with unrecorded immune exposures. Per germline, CDR1 MNHNY and CDR2 SVGAGI (reference sequence). The CDR3 length is 15 residues. The V segment lost 5 bases and the J segment 3 bases; nucleotides outside the gene matches: 8. This sample stems from a study of cytomegalovirus exposure and HLA in healthy donors. Study-wide background: Caucasian-associated ancestry cluster membership applied to about 77% of some 400 genotyped donors. General study findings and limits: Productive rates of about 87% or about 30% were seen for most TCR beta V segments in an earlier analysis. TCR beta chains numbering about 160 were designated cytomegalovirus-associated.

The PCR made use of 60 Vbeta and 13 Jbeta primers. The protocol was immunoSEQ multiplex PCR, while the TCRdb copy is restricted to in-frame clones and leaves out a portion. The sample yields some 120,000 clones, approximately 80% seen once. Sequenced: PBMCs. The chain couples TRBV6-6 to TRBJ2-3; 7 bases map to TRBD2. This receptor was taken from a man under 40 in good health and CMV-seropositive. CDR3 sequence (DNA): TGTGCCAGCAGTCGGGGGGAGTTGAGAACAGATACGCAGTATTTT. This encodes CASSRGELRTDTQYF.